This T cell receptor beta chain was retrieved from a study of shared clonotypes between healthy human individuals. This clone was found a few times. What it recognizes is unknown. Other DNA variants within this sample encode the same CDR3. Measured with immunoSEQ multiplex PCR; TCRdb has only the in-frame clones, and not every one. The sample shows about 640,000 clones, around 72% of them seen only once. Study-wide findings and caveats: A few donors had around 5% of their naive CD4 clonotypes in common.

Between the trimmed V and J ends, which lost 4 bases and 6 bases, there was a span of 4 bases. This CDR3 comprises 11 residues. Germline CDR1 SNHLY, CDR2 FYNNEI. The chain carries TRBV2 and TRBJ2-1; D is ambiguous. Sequenced sample: memory CD4+ T cells sorted from blood. Subset of the sample: CD45RA-negative fraction. The sequence came from a woman aged 25 to 45 in good health. The CDR3 region is CASSGSNEQFF. CDR3 nucleotides: TGTGCCAGCAGTGGGTCCAATGAGCAGTTCTTC. Looking up the rest from reference TRBV2 and TRBJ2-1 gives the full variable domain: EPEVTQTPSHQVTQMGQEVILRCVPISNHLYFYWYRQILGQKVEFLVSFYNNEISEKSEIFDDQFSVERPDGSNFTLKIRSTKLEDSAMYFCASSGSNEQFFGPGTRLTVL.